This TCR beta chain was sequenced in a study of T-cell reconstitution after alpha-beta-depleted transplantation in children. Unique molecular identifiers were used to barcode this TCRbeta library. TCRdb reprocessed the PCR reads with MiXCR, giving one entry per CDR3 protein. The sample records 600,000 to 700,000 distinct CDR3 sequences, over 15% being singletons. This CDR3 comprises 16 residues. Germline V gene data show CDR1 as DFQATT and CDR2 as SNEGSKA (reference sequence). With 5 bases clipped from V and 0 bases from J, the junction kept 10 bases outside the gene matches. This receptor was taken from a human donor who donated a stem cell graft to a child with acute myeloid leukemia. V gene TRBV20-1 combines with J gene TRBJ2-3; 8 nucleotides align to TRBD2. The source material was PBMCs from the stem cell graft donor, sampled from the stem cell graft. The CDR3 region is CSAGIWRGASTDTQYF. DNA for the CDR3: TGCAGTGCTGGGATCTGGCGGGGGGCGAGCACAGATACGCAGTATTTT.